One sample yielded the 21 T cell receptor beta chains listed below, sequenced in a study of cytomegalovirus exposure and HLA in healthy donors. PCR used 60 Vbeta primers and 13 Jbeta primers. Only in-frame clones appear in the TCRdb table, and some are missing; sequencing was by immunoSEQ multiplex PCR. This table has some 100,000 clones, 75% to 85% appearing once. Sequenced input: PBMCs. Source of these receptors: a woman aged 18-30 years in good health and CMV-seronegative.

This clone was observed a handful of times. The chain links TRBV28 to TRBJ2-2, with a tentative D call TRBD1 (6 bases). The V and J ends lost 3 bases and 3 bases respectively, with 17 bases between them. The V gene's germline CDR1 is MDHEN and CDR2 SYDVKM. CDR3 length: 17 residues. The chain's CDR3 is CASSFSGVSRDTGELFF. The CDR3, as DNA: TGTGCCAGCAGTTTTTCAGGGGTTTCTCGCGACACCGGGGAGCTGTTTTTT.

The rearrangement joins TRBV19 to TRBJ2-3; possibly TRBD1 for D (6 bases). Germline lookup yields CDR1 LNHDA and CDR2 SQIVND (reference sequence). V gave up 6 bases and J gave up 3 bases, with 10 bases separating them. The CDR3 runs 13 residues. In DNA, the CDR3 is TGTGCCAGTAGGCTTACAGGGACAGATACGCAGTATTTT. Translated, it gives CASRLTGTDTQYF.

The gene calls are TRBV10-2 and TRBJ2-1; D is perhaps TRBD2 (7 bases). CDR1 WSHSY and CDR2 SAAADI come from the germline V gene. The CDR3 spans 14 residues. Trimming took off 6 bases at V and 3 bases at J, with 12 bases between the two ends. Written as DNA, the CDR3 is TGCGCCAGCAGGAGGGGGGGGTTCTACAATGAGCAGTTCTTC. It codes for CASRRGGFYNEQFF.

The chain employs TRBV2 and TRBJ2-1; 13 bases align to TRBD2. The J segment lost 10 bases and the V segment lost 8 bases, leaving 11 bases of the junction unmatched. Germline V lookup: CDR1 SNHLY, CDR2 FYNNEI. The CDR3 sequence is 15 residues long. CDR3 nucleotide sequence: TGTGCCAGCGAAGGACTAGCGGGGGCTAGAGGGGAGCAGTTCTTC. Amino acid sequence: CASEGLAGARGEQFF.

The CDR3 DNA is TGCAGCGTTGTCGGGATGACAACCCGGGACAGGGGGCTCGGCTACACCTTC. It specifies CSVVGMTTRDRGLGYTF. The chain recombines TRBV29-1 with TRBJ1-2; 12 bases align to TRBD1. This CDR3 comprises 17 residues. J gave up 8 bases and V 4 bases, and 17 bases lay outside the gene matches. Germline loops: CDR1 SQVTM, CDR2 ANQGSEA.

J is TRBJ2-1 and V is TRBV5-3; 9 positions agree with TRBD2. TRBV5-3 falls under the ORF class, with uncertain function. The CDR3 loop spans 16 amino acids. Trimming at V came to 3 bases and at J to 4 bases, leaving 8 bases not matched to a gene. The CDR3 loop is CARSCPTSGLYNEQFF. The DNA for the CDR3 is TGTGCCAGAAGCTGTCCGACTAGCGGACTTTACAATGAGCAGTTCTTC.

The CDR3 DNA sequence: TGTGCCTGGAGTGTATTGGGGGCCCCCTACGAGCAGTACTTC. This sequence encodes CAWSVLGAPYEQYF. This chain connects TRBV30 to TRBJ2-5, with a tentative D call TRBD1 (6 bases). The DNA end is a closer match to TRBJ2-7, so the J assignment may be wrong. CDR3 length equals 14 residues. In germline, CDR1 is GTSNPN, CDR2 SVGIG (reference sequence).

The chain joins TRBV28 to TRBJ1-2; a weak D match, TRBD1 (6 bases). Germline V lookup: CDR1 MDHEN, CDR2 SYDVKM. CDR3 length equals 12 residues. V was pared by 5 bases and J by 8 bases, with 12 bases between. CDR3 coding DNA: TGTGCCAGCAGTCCGGGGGGGGGCGGCTACACCTTC. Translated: CASSPGGGGYTF.

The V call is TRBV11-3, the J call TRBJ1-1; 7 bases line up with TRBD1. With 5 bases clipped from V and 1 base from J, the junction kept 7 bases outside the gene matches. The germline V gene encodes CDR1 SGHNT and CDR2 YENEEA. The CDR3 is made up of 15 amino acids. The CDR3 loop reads CASSPRGDRNTEAFF. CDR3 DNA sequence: TGTGCCAGCAGCCCCCGAGGGGACAGGAACACTGAAGCTTTCTTT.

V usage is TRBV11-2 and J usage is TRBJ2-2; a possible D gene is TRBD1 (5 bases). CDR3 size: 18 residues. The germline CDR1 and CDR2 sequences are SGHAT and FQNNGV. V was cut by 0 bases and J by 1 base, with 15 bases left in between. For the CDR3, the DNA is TGTGCCAGCAGCTTAGATTTCTGGGGCAGGCGGAACACCGGGGAGCTGTTTTTT. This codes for CASSLDFWGRRNTGELFF.

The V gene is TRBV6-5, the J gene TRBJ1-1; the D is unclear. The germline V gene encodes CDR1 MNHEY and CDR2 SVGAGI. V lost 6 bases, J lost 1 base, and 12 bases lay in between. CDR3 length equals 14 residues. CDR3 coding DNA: TGTGCCAGCAGCTTCGGACGGGAGAACACTGAAGCTTTCTTT. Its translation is CASSFGRENTEAFF.

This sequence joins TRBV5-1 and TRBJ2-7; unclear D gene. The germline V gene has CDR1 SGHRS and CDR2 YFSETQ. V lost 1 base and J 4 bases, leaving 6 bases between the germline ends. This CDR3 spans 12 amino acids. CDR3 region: CASSLTSYEQYF. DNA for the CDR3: TGCGCCAGCAGCTTGACCAGTTACGAGCAGTACTTC.

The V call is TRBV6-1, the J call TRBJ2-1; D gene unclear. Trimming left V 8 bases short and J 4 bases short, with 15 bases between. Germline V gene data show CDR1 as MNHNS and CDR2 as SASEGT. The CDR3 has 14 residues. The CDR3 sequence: CASLVAEEYNEQFF. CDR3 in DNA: TGTGCCAGCCTTGTCGCCGAGGAATACAATGAGCAGTTCTTC.

CDR3 in DNA: TGTGCCAGCAGCTTAGGGCTAGCACCATCCTACGAGCAGTACTTC. Its translation is CASSLGLAPSYEQYF. The gene calls are TRBV7-2 and TRBJ2-7; possible D gene TRBD2, 5 bases. V lost 1 base, J lost 1 base, and 11 bases lay in between. This CDR3 region has 15 residues. CDR1 is SGHTA and CDR2 is FQGNSA in the germline V gene.

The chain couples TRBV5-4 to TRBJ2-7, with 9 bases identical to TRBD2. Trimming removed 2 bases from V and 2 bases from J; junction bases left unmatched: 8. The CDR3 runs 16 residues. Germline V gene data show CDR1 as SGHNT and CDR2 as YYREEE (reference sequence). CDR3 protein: CASSFLTSGRTYEQYF. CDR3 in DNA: TGTGCCAGCAGCTTCCTGACTAGCGGTCGAACCTACGAGCAGTACTTC.

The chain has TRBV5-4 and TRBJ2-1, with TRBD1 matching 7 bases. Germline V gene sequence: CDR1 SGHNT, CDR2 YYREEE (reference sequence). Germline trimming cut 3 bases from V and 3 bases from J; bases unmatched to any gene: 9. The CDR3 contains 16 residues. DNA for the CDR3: TGTGCCAGCAGCTCGGAAAGACAGGGTAACTACAATGAGCAGTTCTTC. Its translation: CASSSERQGNYNEQFF.

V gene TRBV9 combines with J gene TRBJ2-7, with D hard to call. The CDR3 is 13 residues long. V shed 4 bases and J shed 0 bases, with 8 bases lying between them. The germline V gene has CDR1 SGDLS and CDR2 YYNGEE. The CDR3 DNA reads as TGTGCCAGCAGCATGGGCGTCTCCTACGAGCAGTACTTC. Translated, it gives CASSMGVSYEQYF.

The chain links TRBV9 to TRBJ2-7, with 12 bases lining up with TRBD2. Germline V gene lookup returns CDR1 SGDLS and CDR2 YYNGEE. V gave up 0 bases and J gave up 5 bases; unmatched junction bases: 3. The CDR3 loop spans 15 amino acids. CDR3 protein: CASSVGTSGIHEQYF. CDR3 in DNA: TGTGCCAGCAGCGTAGGGACTAGCGGGATCCACGAGCAGTACTTC.

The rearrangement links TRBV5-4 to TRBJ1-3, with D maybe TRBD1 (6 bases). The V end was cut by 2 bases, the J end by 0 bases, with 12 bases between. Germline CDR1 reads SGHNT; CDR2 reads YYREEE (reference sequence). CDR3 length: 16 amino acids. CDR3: CASSLGGQHSGNTIYF. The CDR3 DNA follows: TGTGCCAGCAGCTTAGGAGGACAGCACTCTGGAAACACCATATATTTT. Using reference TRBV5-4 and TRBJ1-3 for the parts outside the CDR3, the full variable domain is ETGVTQSPTHLIKTRGQQVTLRCSSQSGHNTVSWYQQALGQGPQFIFQYYREEENGRGNFPPRFSGLQFPNYSSELNVNALELDDSALYLCASSLGGQHSGNTIYFGEGSWLTVV.

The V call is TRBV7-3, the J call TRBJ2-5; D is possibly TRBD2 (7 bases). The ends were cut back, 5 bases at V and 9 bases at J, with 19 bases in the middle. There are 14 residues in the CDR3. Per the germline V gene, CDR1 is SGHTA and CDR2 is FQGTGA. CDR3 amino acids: CASSLKGGGGAQYF. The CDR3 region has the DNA TGTGCCAGCAGCCTTAAAGGGGGTGGGGGGGCCCAGTACTTC.

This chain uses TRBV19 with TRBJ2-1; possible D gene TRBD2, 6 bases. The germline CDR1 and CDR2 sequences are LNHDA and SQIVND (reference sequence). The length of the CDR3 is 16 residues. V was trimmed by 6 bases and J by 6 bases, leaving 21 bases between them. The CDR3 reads CASRRDSLKESNEQFF. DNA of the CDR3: TGTGCCAGTAGAAGGGACTCCCTAAAAGAATCCAATGAGCAGTTCTTC. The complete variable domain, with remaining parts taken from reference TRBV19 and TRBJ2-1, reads DGGITQSPKYLFRKEGQNVTLSCEQNLNHDAMYWYRQDPGQGLRLIYYSQIVNDFQKGDIAEGYSVSREKKESFPLTVTSAQKNPTAFYLCASRRDSLKESNEQFFGPGTRLTVL.